These T cell receptor beta chains were read from a single sample in a study of cytomegalovirus exposure and HLA in healthy donors. TCRdb keeps only in-frame clones here, not all; method: immunoSEQ multiplex PCR. This sample has some 110,000 clones, with around 74% found just once. The specimen was PBMCs. The receptors derive from a woman in her 50s in good health and CMV-seropositive. Each CDR3 is given with its conserved first and last residue. Each record gives: D gene, clone size, J gene, V gene, CDR3 protein, CDR3 DNA. The D gene is left open where the match is weak. Not all rows give a size; the values are once, few, many and, for expanded clones, a class.

TRBD1 NA TRBJ1-2 TRBV7-2 CASTLAGTGYGYTF TGTGCCAGCACCCTTGCGGGGACAGGGTATGGCTACACCTTC
TRBD1 NA TRBJ2-3 TRBV19 CASSWQGADTQYF TGTGCCAGTAGTTGGCAGGGGGCAGATACGCAGTATTTT
TRBD1 NA TRBJ2-1 TRBV11-2 CASSFGQGLYNEQFF TGTGCCAGCAGCTTTGGACAGGGCCTTTACAATGAGCAGTTCTTC
NA NA TRBJ1-2 TRBV7-9 CASSLQGSINGYTF TGTGCCAGCAGCTTACAGGGCAGCATCAATGGCTACACCTTC
TRBD2 few TRBJ2-7 TRBV6-5 CASTPGLAGEQYF TGTGCCAGCACCCCGGGACTAGCGGGCGAGCAGTACTTC
NA NA TRBJ1-5 TRBV2 CASSVQGSNQPQHF TGTGCCAGCAGCGTCCAGGGGAGCAATCAGCCCCAGCATTTT
TRBD2 NA TRBJ2-1 TRBV11-2 CASRGAGRGPNGYNEQFF TGTGCCAGCAGAGGAGCGGGGCGAGGGCCTAACGGCTACAATGAGCAGTTCTTC
TRBD1 NA TRBJ2-7 TRBV2 CASRGQLSYEQYF TGTGCCAGCAGGGGACAGCTTTCCTACGAGCAGTACTTC
TRBD2 NA TRBJ2-2 TRBV7-9 CASSWGLAGVNTGELFF TGTGCCAGCAGCTGGGGACTAGCGGGGGTAAACACCGGGGAGCTGTTTTTT
TRBD1 NA TRBJ1-5 TRBV27 CASSTGGPFRPQHF TGTGCCAGCAGCACAGGGGGCCCTTTTCGGCCCCAGCATTTT
TRBD1 NA TRBJ1-3 TRBV18 CASLFADRGNTIYF TGTGCCAGCTTATTCGCGGACAGGGGAAACACCATATATTTT
NA NA TRBJ1-1 TRBV6-5 CASSWTPLNTEAFF TGTGCCAGCAGTTGGACACCCTTGAACACTGAAGCTTTCTTT
NA NA TRBJ1-4 TRBV6-6 CASSYEEGLGEKLFF TGTGCCAGCAGTTACGAGGAAGGCTTGGGTGAAAAACTGTTTTTT
TRBD2 NA TRBJ2-7 TRBV28 CASRGTSSYEQYF TGTGCCAGCAGAGGGACTAGCTCCTACGAGCAGTACTTC
TRBD1 NA TRBJ1-4 TRBV10-3 CAIGGQGRGSTNEKLFF TGTGCCATCGGTGGACAGGGTAGGGGGTCAACTAATGAAAAACTGTTTTTT
TRBD2 NA TRBJ2-5 TRBV12-5 CASAPYSGGAGRETQYF TGTGCTAGTGCCCCCTATAGCGGGGGGGCAGGCCGGGAGACCCAGTACTTC
NA NA TRBJ1-2 TRBV29-1 CSVETGPYGYTF TGCAGCGTTGAAACAGGGCCATATGGCTACACCTTC
NA NA TRBJ2-6 TRBV19 CASSPSGFLSGSGANVLTF TGTGCCAGTTCACCGTCAGGGTTTCTTTCGGGCTCTGGGGCCAACGTCCTGACTTTC
NA NA TRBJ1-2 TRBV10-3 CAINGGTYGYTF TGTGCCATCAACGGGGGGACCTATGGCTACACCTTC
NA NA TRBJ2-7 TRBV5-1 CASSSQTSSLEQYF TGCGCCAGCAGCTCGCAGACTAGTTCGCTCGAGCAGTACTTC
NA once TRBJ2-7 TRBV2 CASSDQGTITNEQYF TGTGCCAGCAGTGACCAGGGTACAATTACTAACGAGCAGTACTTC
NA few TRBJ1-5 TRBV7-2 CASSPTGPNQPQHF TGTGCCAGCAGCCCAACAGGGCCGAATCAGCCCCAGCATTTT
TRBD2 NA TRBJ2-3 TRBV7-3 CASSPSPSGFNTDTQYF TGTGCCAGCAGCCCCAGCCCTAGCGGGTTTAACACAGATACGCAGTATTTT
TRBD1 NA TRBJ1-6 TRBV6-5 CASSYYEQGNSPLHF TGTGCCAGCAGTTACTACGAACAGGGGAATTCACCCCTCCACTTT
NA NA TRBJ2-3 TRBV29-1 CSVRGGQSTDTQYF TGCAGCGTTCGCGGGGGCCAAAGCACAGATACGCAGTATTTT
TRBD2 NA TRBJ2-2 TRBV10-3 CAISVGTSGGSNTGELFF TGTGCCATCAGTGTCGGGACTAGCGGGGGGTCGAACACCGGGGAGCTGTTTTTT
NA few TRBJ1-5 TRBV10-1 CASVPLIQVNQPQHF TGCGCCAGCGTCCCTCTCATACAGGTTAATCAGCCCCAGCATTTT
TRBD1 NA TRBJ1-1 TRBV5-4 CASSDRERNTEAFF TGTGCCAGCAGCGACAGGGAGAGGAACACTGAAGCTTTCTTT
NA NA TRBJ2-5 TRBV7-7 CASSLEGRSQETQYF TGTGCCAGCAGCTTAGAGGGGCGATCACAAGAGACCCAGTACTTC
TRBD1 few TRBJ1-5 TRBV7-9 CASSPAGTGGQPQHF TGTGCCAGCAGCCCGGCCGGGACAGGAGGTCAGCCCCAGCATTTT
NA NA TRBJ1-6 TRBV7-2 CASRFSTGQTSPLHF TGTGCCAGCAGATTCTCCACAGGGCAAACTTCACCCCTCCACTTT
NA NA TRBJ2-7 TRBV10-1 CASSKGSGSYEQYF TGCGCCAGCAGTAAGGGGTCGGGCTCCTACGAGCAGTACTTC
TRBD1 NA TRBJ1-4 TRBV7-2 CASSLMTGVNEKLFF TGTGCCAGCAGCCTAATGACAGGGGTTAATGAAAAACTGTTTTTT
TRBD2 NA TRBJ2-5 TRBV2 CASSEEAGGRETQYF TGTGCCAGCAGTGAAGAAGCGGGGGGAAGAGAGACCCAGTACTTC
NA few TRBJ2-5 TRBV6-1 CASNPFTRHRGTQYF TGTGCCAGCAATCCTTTCACTCGTCATAGGGGGACCCAGTACTTC
NA NA TRBJ2-2 TRBV5-1 CASSLGGGAGELFF TGCGCCAGCAGCTTGGGAGGAGGGGCCGGGGAGCTGTTTTTT
NA NA TRBJ1-4 TRBV20-1 CSARTEEKLFF TGCAGTGCTCGGACAGAAGAAAAACTGTTTTTT
TRBD1 NA TRBJ2-3 TRBV27 CASRRAGGQRDTQYF TGTGCCAGCAGGCGAGCAGGGGGACAGAGGGATACGCAGTATTTT
TRBD1 NA TRBJ1-1 TRBV19 CASSMAGGNTEAFF TGTGCCAGTAGTATGGCAGGGGGGAACACTGAAGCTTTCTTT
TRBD2 NA TRBJ2-7 TRBV7-9 CASSPAGDPYEQYF TGTGCCAGCAGCCCAGCGGGGGACCCCTACGAGCAGTACTTC
TRBD1 NA TRBJ2-7 TRBV6-5 CASFPGTGAELHF TGTGCCAGCTTCCCCGGGACAGGGGCCGAGCTCCACTTC
NA few TRBJ1-1 TRBV7-3 CASRNSGNTEAFF TGTGCCAGCAGGAATAGCGGGAACACTGAAGCTTTCTTT
NA once TRBJ2-1 TRBV25-1 CASSPHPYAGEQFF TGTGCCAGCAGTCCCCACCCGTACGCGGGGGAGCAGTTCTTC
TRBD1 NA TRBJ2-2 TRBV9 CASSIRTGVNTGELFF TGTGCCAGCAGCATACGGACAGGGGTGAACACCGGGGAGCTGTTTTTT
NA NA TRBJ2-2 TRBV6-6 CASKAGSNTGELFF TGTGCCAGCAAGGCCGGGTCGAACACCGGGGAGCTGTTTTTT
TRBD1 NA TRBJ2-4 TRBV15 CATSRPLTGVSKNIQYF TGTGCCACCAGCAGACCACTAACAGGGGTCTCCAAAAACATTCAGTACTTC
NA few TRBJ2-1 TRBV7-9 CASSLTVPAGNEQFF TGTGCCAGCAGCTTAACCGTCCCGGCAGGCAATGAGCAGTTCTTC
TRBD1 NA TRBJ2-3 TRBV11-2 CASSFQGADTDTQYF TGTGCCAGCAGCTTTCAGGGGGCGGACACAGATACGCAGTATTTT
NA few TRBJ2-7 TRBV10-3 CAISERKATEYEQYF TGTGCCATCAGTGAAAGAAAGGCAACGGAGTACGAGCAGTACTTC
TRBD2 NA TRBJ2-1 TRBV9 CASSVSGGGSGVDEQFF TGTGCCAGCAGCGTAAGCGGGGGAGGTAGCGGGGTAGATGAGCAGTTCTTC
TRBD1 NA TRBJ2-1 TRBV9 CASSVGDRDYNEQFF TGTGCCAGCAGCGTAGGAGACAGGGATTACAATGAGCAGTTCTTC
NA once TRBJ2-1 TRBV5-1 CASSFQGYDEQFF TGCGCCAGCAGCTTTCAGGGTTACGATGAGCAGTTCTTC
TRBD2 NA TRBJ2-7 TRBV11-2 CASSLGTSAYEQYF TGTGCCAGCAGCTTAGGGACTAGCGCCTACGAGCAGTACTTC